Below, 20 T cell receptor beta chains from the same sample are listed, as sequenced in a study of CD8+CD57+ T cells in acquired aplastic anemia. An expansion of CD8+CD57+ cells by flow cytometry had been shown in patients chosen for sequencing. Genomic DNA constituted the template upon which TCR beta VDJ and CDR3 profiling was performed. TCRdb used MiXCR to reprocess the reads, holding one entry per CDR3 protein. Among fewer than 85,000 distinct CDR3 sequences, approximately 70% were seen once, and the ten largest hold 65% to 85%. Sequencing was done on a sample of sorted CD4+, CD8+, or CD8+CD57+ T cells (not recorded which) from PBMCs. These receptors were taken from a human donor with aplastic anemia.

This clonotype came up many times. CDR3 residues: CASSLYPDSYEQYF. CDR3 bases: TGTGCCAGCAGCTTGTACCCCGACTCCTACGAGCAGTACTTC. The chain carries TRBV5-4 and TRBJ2-7, with D uncertain. The CDR3 has 14 residues. The germline V gene has CDR1 SGHNT and CDR2 YYREEE (reference sequence). V was cut by 1 base and J by 0 bases, with 8 bases left in between.

The V gene is TRBV5-4, the J gene TRBJ2-1; D ambiguous. V lost 1 base, J lost 0 bases, and 8 bases lay in between. The CDR3 has 15 amino acids. Germline loops: CDR1 SGHNT, CDR2 YYREEE (reference sequence). The CDR3 sequence is CASSLTLSSYNEQFF. The CDR3 DNA is TGTGCCAGCAGCTTGACATTGAGCTCCTACAATGAGCAGTTCTTC.

This clonotype was recorded only once. The V call is TRBV20-1, the J call TRBJ2-7, with a possible D match to TRBD2 (7 bases). Between the trimmed V and J ends, which lost 3 bases and 6 bases, there was a span of 12 bases. Germline V gene sequence: CDR1 DFQATT, CDR2 SNEGSKA (reference sequence). The CDR3 totals 12 residues. The CDR3 loop is CSASGGPFEQYF. The CDR3 DNA reads TGCAGTGCTAGCGGGGGGCCCTTCGAGCAGTACTTC.

V is TRBV19 and J is TRBJ2-4; maybe TRBD1 (7 bases). V was pared by 5 bases and J by 6 bases, with 14 bases between. This CDR3 is built from 14 residues. Germline CDR1 reads LNHDA; CDR2 reads SQIVND (reference sequence). CDR3 amino acids: CASSADREANIQYF. The CDR3 bases are TGTGCCAGTAGTGCCGACAGGGAGGCAAACATTCAGTACTTC.

The chain has TRBV7-6 and TRBJ1-2; D ambiguous. The CDR3 has 13 amino acids. Trimming shortened V by 8 bases and J by 2 bases, and 12 bases separated the two germline ends. Germline V CDR1 and CDR2: SGHVS, FNYEAQ. CDR3 sequence (DNA): TGTGCCAGCGGAGGGCTTTTAAACTATGGCTACACCTTC. Translating gives CASGGLLNYGYTF.

On this clonotype itself: This may be a read error, as it is one base from a much larger clone. The chain carries TRBV29-1 and TRBJ1-1; TRBD1 agrees at 7 bases. CDR1 and CDR2 from the germline V gene are SQVTM and ANQGSEA. This CDR3 spans 14 amino acids. This CDR3 is CGVEGGQPNTEAFF. Written as DNA, the CDR3 is TGCGGCGTTGAGGGGGGACAGCCGAACACTGAAGCTTTCTTT.

This clonotype was counted a single time. The J gene is TRBJ2-3, the V gene TRBV10-3; D is ambiguous. The CDR3 runs 15 residues. Germline CDR1 and CDR2: ENHRY and SYGVKD. V was cut by 0 bases and J by 6 bases, with 13 bases left in between. CDR3: CAISESAARSDTQYF. Written as DNA, the CDR3 is TGTGCCATCAGTGAGTCCGCCGCTCGGTCGGATACGCAGTATTTT.

The chain links TRBV11-2 to TRBJ1-1; D gene unclear. Looked up from germline, CDR1 is SGHAT and CDR2 is FQNNGV. V gave up 5 bases and J gave up 0 bases, with 10 bases separating them. The CDR3 is made up of 14 amino acids. The CDR3 spells CASSIQRMNTEAFF. The CDR3 DNA reads as TGTGCCAGCAGCATACAGCGGATGAACACTGAAGCTTTCTTT.

This rearrangement joins TRBV7-6 to TRBJ1-1; weak D call: TRBD1 (5 bases). The germline CDR1 and CDR2 sequences are SGHVS and FNYEAQ. V lost 2 bases and J 1 base, leaving 14 bases between the germline ends. This CDR3 has 16 residues. In DNA form, the CDR3 reads TGTGCCAGCAGCTTACCCGCCGGGGGGGGGAACACTGAAGCTTTCTTT. This gives the protein CASSLPAGGGNTEAFF.

The chain is built from TRBV4-2 and TRBJ2-3; D assignment may be TRBD1 or TRBD2 (6 bases each). The germline CDR1 and CDR2 sequences are LGHNA and YNFKEQ. Trimming pared 3 bases from V and 6 bases from J, leaving 22 bases between. CDR3 length equals 17 residues. For the CDR3, the DNA is TGTGCCAGCAGCCACAAAGGAGGGGGTAAGGGCGTGGATACGCAGTATTTT. It codes for CASSHKGGGKGVDTQYF.

The sample holds many counts of this clonotype. The chain employs TRBV29-1 and TRBJ1-2; unclear D gene. CDR1 and CDR2 from the germline V gene are SQVTM and ANQGSEA. Trimming stripped 5 bases from V and 6 bases from J, with 16 bases between. The CDR3 has 13 amino acids. The CDR3 loop is CSVLESSTDGYTF. The CDR3, as DNA: TGCAGCGTTCTTGAAAGTTCAACGGATGGCTACACCTTC.

The V call is TRBV19, the J call TRBJ2-5; D ambiguous. Trimming pared 4 bases from V and 2 bases from J, leaving 2 bases between. The CDR3 covers 11 residues. CDR1 is LNHDA, CDR2 SQIVND, per germline (reference sequence). The CDR3 sequence is CASSRQETQYF. The CDR3 DNA is TGTGCCAGTAGTAGACAAGAGACCCAGTACTTC.

The rearrangement uses TRBV10-3 and TRBJ1-1; TRBD1 might be the D (6 bases). The germline CDR1 and CDR2 sequences are ENHRY and SYGVKD. Deletions cut 10 bases from V and 5 bases from J, with 26 bases between. The CDR3 has 16 amino acids. The CDR3 sequence: CATSDWGRGGGTEAFF. DNA of the CDR3: TGTGCCACCTCCGACTGGGGGCGAGGGGGAGGAACTGAAGCTTTCTTT.

The V gene is TRBV9, the J gene TRBJ2-7; either TRBD1 or TRBD2 may fit D (5 bases each). The V end lost 2 bases, the J end lost 5 bases, and 14 bases lay between the germline ends. The CDR3 totals 14 residues. The germline gives CDR1 SGDLS, CDR2 YYNGEE. The CDR3 reads CASSVGTGAHEQYF. The CDR3 coding sequence is TGTGCCAGCAGCGTCGGGACCGGGGCCCACGAGCAGTACTTC.

V and J are TRBV25-1 and TRBJ2-7, with 7 bases aligning to TRBD2. V was clipped by 6 bases and J by 5 bases; unmatched bases: 10. The CDR3 is 14 amino acids. Germline assignment: CDR1 MGHDK and CDR2 SYGVNS. The CDR3 loop is CASSTLAGYNEQYF. In DNA form, the CDR3 reads TGTGCCAGCAGCACCTTAGCGGGTTACAACGAGCAGTACTTC.

This clonotype was recorded only once. The junction departs from the called germline gene at one end, perhaps through a read error. The chain is built from TRBV24-1 and TRBJ2-1, with D unresolved. The germline V gene has CDR1 KGHDR and CDR2 SFDVKD. The CDR3 is made up of 15 amino acids. The CDR3 spells CATSSDTWPYNKQFF. DNA of the CDR3: TGTGCCACCAGTTCCGACACATGGCCATACAATAAGCAGTTCTTC.

The chain carries TRBV7-2 and TRBJ2-7; 8 bases map to TRBD1. CDR3 length equals 15 residues. Trimming at V came to 4 bases and at J to 0 bases, leaving 5 bases not matched to a gene. The V gene's germline CDR1 is SGHTA and CDR2 FQGNSA. The CDR3 DNA is TGTGCCAGCAGCTCAACCGGGACAGGCTCCTACGAGCAGTACTTC. It encodes CASSSTGTGSYEQYF. The full variable domain, rest sourced from reference TRBV7-2 and TRBJ2-7, is GAGVSQSPSNKVTEKGKDVELRCDPISGHTALYWYRQSLGQGLEFLIYFQGNSAPDKSGLPSDRFSAERTGGSVSTLTIQRTQQEDSAVYLCASSSTGTGSYEQYFGPGTRLTVT.

The rearrangement uses TRBV29-1 and TRBJ2-1; D uncertain. Germline CDR1 is SQVTM and CDR2 is ANQGSEA. The CDR3 is made up of 10 amino acids. Trimming took 1 base from V and 6 from J, leaving 1 base between them. The CDR3 spells CSVEGNEQFF. In nucleotides, the CDR3 is TGCAGCGTTGAAGGCAATGAGCAGTTCTTC.

This chain links TRBV5-5 with TRBJ1-6; D call uncertain. Deletions cut 6 bases from V and 9 bases from J, with 10 bases between. From germline, CDR1 is SGHKS and CDR2 YYEKEE (reference sequence). This CDR3 spans 12 amino acids. DNA of the CDR3: TGTGCCAGCACCGCCTTAGGTTCACCCCTCCACTTT. Translated: CASTALGSPLHF.

V gene TRBV25-1 combines with J gene TRBJ1-2, with a possible D match to TRBD1 (5 bases). Germline V gene data show CDR1 as MGHDK and CDR2 as SYGVNS. Trimming shortened V by 6 bases and J by 10 bases, and 18 bases separated the two germline ends. This CDR3 comprises 13 residues. CDR3 region: CASSLGQGSTYTF. The DNA for the CDR3 is TGTGCCAGCAGCTTGGGGCAGGGAAGTACCTACACCTTC.